This T cell receptor (beta chain) comes out of a study of post-analysis software for immune sequencing data. Findings of the study overall: About five TRBV segments occurring more often in patients than controls included TRBV5-6, TRBV5-1 and TRBV20-1.

A note on this clonotype: Its matching antigen is unknown.

Carried by the TCR beta cDNA libraries were unique molecular identifiers. TCRdb used MiXCR to reprocess the PCR reads, holding one entry per CDR3 protein. The sample has about 810,000 distinct CDR3 sequences; roughly 58% are singletons. The ends were cut back, 7 bases at V and 1 base at J, with 14 bases in the middle. There are 15 residues in the CDR3. The V gene's germline CDR1 is ENHRY and CDR2 SYGVKD. Sequencing was performed on blood. This sequence originates from a girl aged 5-17 years with multiple sclerosis. The rearrangement links TRBV10-3 to TRBJ2-1; the D gene is possibly TRBD1 (6 bases). The chain's CDR3 is CAINPDSPSYNEQFF. CDR3 in DNA: TGTGCCATCAACCCGGACAGCCCTTCCTACAATGAGCAGTTCTTC.